The clone carrying this T cell receptor (beta chain) was found a few times. No antigen is known for it. The data were taken from a study of CD8+CD57+ T cells in acquired aplastic anemia. CD8+CD57+ cell expansion, shown by flow cytometry, had occurred in the patients selected for sequencing. Severe acquired aplastic anemia was present in all patients. All patients were therapy-naive when blood was sampled. TCR beta VDJ and CDR3 profiling used genomic DNA as template. Each CDR3 protein is one row after TCRdb ran MiXCR on the reads. This table holds 200,000 to 250,000 distinct CDR3 sequences, 60% to 80% found once. Overall study results and limits: Patients and controls shared some 30 CD8+ CDR3 sequences, highly expressed in patients.

This receptor was taken from a human donor with aplastic anemia. The sample consisted of sorted CD4+, CD8+, or CD8+CD57+ T cells (not recorded which) from PBMCs.

CDR3 DNA: TGTGCCACTCACAAGGGAAACACCATATATTTT. Its protein is CATHKGNTIYF. The rearrangement uses TRBV19 and TRBJ1-3; no definite D call. The CDR3 loop spans 11 amino acids. Trimming pared 10 bases from V and 4 bases from J, leaving 8 bases between. The V gene's germline CDR1 is LNHDA and CDR2 SQIVND (reference sequence).